This is a list of T cell receptor beta chains from one sample in a study of spatial heterogeneity in lung cancer. TCRdb processed the 5' RACE reads anew with MiXCR; each CDR3 protein has one entry. Of more than 30,000 distinct CDR3 sequences listed, 4% to 6% are singletons. Sequences were derived from PBMCs, sampled at surgery. The receptor set was obtained from a female donor with early-stage non-small cell lung cancer. Both conserved end residues are part of each CDR3. The D gene is left open where the match is weak. Size is omitted from some rows. Given values are once, few, many or a class for expanded clones.

V	size	D	J	CDR3	DNA
TRBV4-3	few	TRBD2	TRBJ2-4	CASSQTGGGNIQYF	TGCGCCAGCAGCCAAACTGGGGGGGGAAACATTCAGTACTTC
TRBV29-1	many	TRBD1	TRBJ1-1	CSVEGTVSNTEAFF	TGCAGCGTTGAGGGGACAGTCTCGAACACTGAAGCTTTCTTT
TRBV12-3/TRBV12-4	many	TRBD2	TRBJ2-3	CASSPPRRGGTDTQYF	TGTGCCAGCAGTCCCCCTCGGCGGGGGGGGACAGATACGCAGTATTTT
TRBV24-1	.	TRBD1	TRBJ1-6	CATSPGQGNSPLHF	TGTGCCACCAGTCCGGGACAGGGGAATTCACCCCTCCACTTT
TRBV6-1	few	.	TRBJ1-6	CASSESSYNSPLHF	TGTGCCAGCAGTGAGAGTAGTTATAATTCACCCCTCCACTTT
TRBV7-9	many	.	TRBJ2-7	CASSLFVRGSLDEQYF	TGTGCCAGCAGCTTATTCGTTAGGGGGTCACTTGACGAGCAGTACTTC
TRBV27	many	.	TRBJ1-1	CASGGGWNEAFF	TGTGCCAGCGGGGGGGGATGGAATGAAGCTTTCTTT
TRBV4-3	.	TRBD2	TRBJ2-7	CASSQGLAGAYEQYF	TGCGCCAGCAGCCAGGGACTAGCGGGGGCCTACGAGCAGTACTTC
TRBV3-1	many	TRBD1	TRBJ1-4	CASSQPLQGGKLFF	TGTGCCAGCAGCCAACCCCTCCAGGGGGGGAAACTGTTTTTT
TRBV12-3/TRBV12-4	.	.	TRBJ1-1	CASSENTAEAFF	TGTGCCAGCAGTGAAAACACGGCTGAAGCTTTCTTT
TRBV6-5	many	TRBD2	TRBJ2-5	CASSYYSGGLDQEMPQYF	TGTGCCAGCAGTTACTATAGCGGGGGGTTGGACCAAGAGATGCCCCAGTACTTC
TRBV19	many	TRBD1	TRBJ2-7	CATRDRGGGQYF	TGTGCCACCAGGGACAGGGGCGGAGGGCAGTACTTC
TRBV6-2/TRBV6-3	many	.	TRBJ1-2	CASSYSFYGYTF	TGTGCCAGCAGTTACTCGTTCTATGGCTACACCTTC
TRBV7-3	.	.	TRBJ2-3	CASSPSTAPGRQYF	TGTGCCAGCAGCCCTAGCACCGCTCCGGGACGGCAGTATTTT
TRBV6-4	.	TRBD1	TRBJ2-3	CASSDGRGPTDTQYF	TGTGCCAGCAGTGATGGCAGGGGGCCCACAGATACGCAGTATTTT
TRBV2	many	.	TRBJ1-5	CASSDTGEDQPQHF	TGTGCCAGCAGTGATACGGGGGAGGATCAGCCCCAGCATTTT
TRBV5-1	many	.	TRBJ2-5	CASSPALGDETQYF	TGCGCCAGCAGCCCGGCCCTGGGGGACGAGACCCAGTACTTC
TRBV28	many	TRBD2	TRBJ2-7	CASSSPRGVEQYF	TGTGCCAGCAGTTCGCCCCGGGGGGTCGAGCAGTACTTC
TRBV27	many	.	TRBJ2-4	CASSYTRGTKNIQYF	TGTGCCAGCAGTTATACCCGGGGTACCAAAAACATTCAGTACTTC
TRBV12-3/TRBV12-4	few	TRBD2	TRBJ2-3	CASSTGLAGGQGDTQYF	TGTGCCAGCAGTACGGGACTAGCGGGGGGGCAGGGAGATACGCAGTATTTT
TRBV2	few	TRBD2	TRBJ2-3	CASSEERGATDTQYF	TGTGCCAGCAGTGAAGAGCGGGGGGCCACAGATACGCAGTATTTT
TRBV7-7	many	TRBD2	TRBJ2-1	CASSQTSGEVIEQFF	TGTGCCAGCAGCCAAACTAGCGGGGAGGTTATTGAGCAGTTCTTC
TRBV14	few	TRBD1	TRBJ2-7	CASSQDVGQSYEQYF	TGTGCCAGCAGCCAAGACGTGGGACAGTCCTACGAGCAGTACTTC
TRBV2	.	TRBD1	TRBJ1-4	CASRDRGGEKLFF	TGTGCCAGCAGGGACAGGGGCGGGGAAAAACTGTTTTTT
TRBV2	few	.	TRBJ1-1	CASRDLTGAEAFF	TGTGCCAGCAGAGACCTGACCGGCGCTGAAGCTTTCTTT
TRBV5-5	medium-sized	TRBD2	TRBJ2-3	CASSFLAGGPGSTDTQYF	TGTGCCAGCAGCTTCCTAGCGGGGGGGCCAGGAAGCACAGATACGCAGTATTTT
TRBV19	.	TRBD2	TRBJ2-5	CASSTGLVEKTQYF	TGTGCCAGTAGTACGGGACTAGTCGAAAAGACCCAGTACTTC
TRBV12-3/TRBV12-4	many	TRBD1	TRBJ2-5	CASSPRTGGIQETQYF	TGTGCCAGCAGTCCCAGGACAGGGGGAATCCAAGAGACCCAGTACTTC
TRBV6-7	few	.	TRBJ2-2	CASRDTGELFF	TGTGCCAGTAGGGATACCGGGGAGCTGTTTTTT
TRBV30	.	TRBD1	TRBJ2-7	CAWALPRDRGRDYEQYF	TGTGCCTGGGCCTTACCCCGGGACAGGGGGCGAGACTACGAGCAGTACTTC
TRBV20-1	many	.	TRBJ1-1	CSARVNPGRNTEAFF	TGCAGTGCTAGAGTAAATCCAGGGAGGAACACTGAAGCTTTCTTT
TRBV7-6	many	TRBD1	TRBJ2-7	CASSSPWTGEYEQYF	TGTGCCAGCAGCTCCCCTTGGACAGGGGAGTACGAGCAGTACTTC
TRBV15	many	.	TRBJ2-3	CATSRGVTDTQYF	TGTGCCACCAGCAGGGGAGTAACAGATACGCAGTATTTT
TRBV12-3/TRBV12-4	few	TRBD1	TRBJ2-7	CASSDNRDRGREQYF	TGTGCCAGCAGCGATAACCGGGACAGGGGGCGCGAGCAGTACTTC
TRBV4-1	many	.	TRBJ1-4	CASSRRQTATNEKLFF	TGCGCCAGCAGCCGACGACAGACTGCAACTAATGAAAAACTGTTTTTT
TRBV10-1	few	.	TRBJ1-6	CASSDRGSPLHF	TGCGCCAGCAGTGACAGAGGATCACCCCTCCACTTT
TRBV29-1	many	.	TRBJ1-3	CSVGLGASGNTIYF	TGCAGCGTTGGGCTAGGGGCCTCTGGAAACACCATATATTTT
TRBV7-2	many	TRBD2	TRBJ2-3	CASSLERLAGPADTQYF	TGTGCCAGCAGCTTAGAGCGGCTAGCGGGGCCGGCAGATACGCAGTATTTT
TRBV20-1	many	.	TRBJ2-1	CSARLFPVSSYNEQFF	TGCAGTGCTAGACTTTTTCCGGTAAGCTCCTACAATGAGCAGTTCTTC
TRBV4-2	.	TRBD1	TRBJ1-6	CASSLPGQGSPLHF	TGTGCCAGCAGCCTCCCGGGACAGGGTTCACCCCTCCACTTT
TRBV5-6	many	.	TRBJ2-2	CASSSGADTGELFF	TGTGCCAGCAGCTCGGGAGCGGACACCGGGGAGCTGTTTTTT
TRBV11-2	many	.	TRBJ2-7	CASSLDTANEQYF	TGTGCCAGCAGCTTAGACACCGCGAACGAGCAGTACTTC
TRBV10-3	.	.	TRBJ1-5	CAISERLLDSSIKGQPQHF	TGTGCCATCAGTGAGCGCCTCTTGGACAGTTCCATAAAGGGTCAGCCCCAGCATTTT
TRBV28	many	TRBD2	TRBJ2-4	CASMTAAGGKNIQYF	TGTGCCAGCATGACAGCGGCGGGGGGGAAAAACATTCAGTACTTC
TRBV5-1	many	.	TRBJ1-5	CASSPGPEIGQPQHF	TGCGCCAGCAGTCCCGGGCCCGAAATCGGGCAGCCCCAGCATTTT
TRBV7-9	many	.	TRBJ2-3	CASSLGRLKDTQYF	TGTGCCAGCAGCTTAGGGCGTCTCAAAGATACGCAGTATTTT
TRBV21-1	many	.	TRBJ1-1	CASSKGTAMNTEAFF	TGTGCCAGCAGCAAAGGAACTGCAATGAACACTGAAGCTTTCTTT
TRBV12-5	.	.	TRBJ1-1	CASGLETNTEAFF	TGTGCTAGTGGTTTGGAAACGAACACTGAAGCTTTCTTT
TRBV5-6	many	TRBD1	TRBJ1-5	CASSSNRGPHQPQHF	TGTGCCAGCAGCTCCAACAGGGGTCCCCATCAGCCCCAGCATTTT
TRBV29-1	medium-sized	TRBD2	TRBJ2-1	CSVLPNLPSGGSYNEQFF	TGCAGCGTCCTACCGAACCTTCCTAGCGGGGGCTCCTACAATGAGCAGTTCTTC
TRBV20-1	many	.	TRBJ2-7	CSAPVSGGSMYF	TGCAGTGCACCCGTTTCCGGGGGCTCAATGTACTTC
TRBV19	many	.	TRBJ1-4	CASSILKFEKLFF	TGTGCCAGTAGTATCCTGAAGTTTGAAAAACTGTTTTTT
TRBV7-6	many	.	TRBJ2-1	CASRNMDEQFF	TGTGCCAGCAGGAATATGGATGAGCAGTTCTTC
TRBV19	many	TRBD2	TRBJ2-5	CASSTGLGLETQYF	TGTGCCAGTAGTACTGGACTAGGACTCGAGACCCAGTACTTC
TRBV7-8	medium-sized	.	TRBJ2-1	CASSLVSGADHDEQFF	TGTGCCAGCAGCTTAGTAAGCGGAGCGGACCACGATGAGCAGTTCTTC